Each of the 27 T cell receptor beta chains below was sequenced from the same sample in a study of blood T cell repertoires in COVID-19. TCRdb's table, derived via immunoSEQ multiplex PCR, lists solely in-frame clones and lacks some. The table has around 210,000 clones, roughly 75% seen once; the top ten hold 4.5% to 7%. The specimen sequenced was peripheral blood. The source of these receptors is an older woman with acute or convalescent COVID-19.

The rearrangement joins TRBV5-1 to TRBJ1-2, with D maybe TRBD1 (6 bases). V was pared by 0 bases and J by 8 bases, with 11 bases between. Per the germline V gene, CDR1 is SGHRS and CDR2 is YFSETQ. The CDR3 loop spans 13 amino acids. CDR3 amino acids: CASSLGTERGYTF. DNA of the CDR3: TGCGCCAGCAGCTTGGGGACAGAGAGGGGCTACACCTTC.

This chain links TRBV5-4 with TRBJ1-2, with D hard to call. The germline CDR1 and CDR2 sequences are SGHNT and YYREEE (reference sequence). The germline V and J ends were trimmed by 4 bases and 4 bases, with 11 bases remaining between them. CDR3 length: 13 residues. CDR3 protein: CASSPSTGYGYTF. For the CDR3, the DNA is TGTGCCAGCAGCCCATCGACGGGCTATGGCTACACCTTC.

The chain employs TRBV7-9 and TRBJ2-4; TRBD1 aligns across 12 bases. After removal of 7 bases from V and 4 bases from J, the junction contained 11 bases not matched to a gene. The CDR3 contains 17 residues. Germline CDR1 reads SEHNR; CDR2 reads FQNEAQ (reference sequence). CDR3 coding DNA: TGTGCCAGCACTCTCTCAGGGACAGGGGGCTCAAAAAACATTCAGTACTTC. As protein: CASTLSGTGGSKNIQYF. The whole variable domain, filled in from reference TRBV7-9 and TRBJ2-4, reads DTGVSQNPRHKITKRGQNVTFRCDPISEHNRLYWYRQTLGQGPEFLTYFQNEAQLEKSRLLSDRFSAERPKGSFSTLEIQRTEQGDSAMYLCASTLSGTGGSKNIQYFGAGTRLSVL.

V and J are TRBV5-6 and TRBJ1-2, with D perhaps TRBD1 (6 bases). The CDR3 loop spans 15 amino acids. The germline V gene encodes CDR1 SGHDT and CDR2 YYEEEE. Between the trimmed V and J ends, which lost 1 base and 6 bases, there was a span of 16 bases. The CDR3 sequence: CASSLRQRTENGYTF. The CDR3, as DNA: TGTGCCAGCAGCTTGCGGCAAAGGACAGAGAATGGCTACACCTTC.

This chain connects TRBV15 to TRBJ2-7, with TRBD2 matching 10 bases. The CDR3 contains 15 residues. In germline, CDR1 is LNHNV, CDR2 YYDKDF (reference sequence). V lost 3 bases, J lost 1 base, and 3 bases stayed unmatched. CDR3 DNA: TGTGCCACCAGCAGTGGACTAGCGGATTCCTACGAGCAGTACTTC. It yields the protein CATSSGLADSYEQYF.

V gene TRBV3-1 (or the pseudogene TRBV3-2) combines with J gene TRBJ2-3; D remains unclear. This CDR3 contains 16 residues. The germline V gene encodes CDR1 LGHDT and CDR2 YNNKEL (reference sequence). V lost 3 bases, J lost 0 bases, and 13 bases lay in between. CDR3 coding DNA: TGTGCCAGCAGCCAGGCTCTGACAACTAGCACAGATACGCAGTATTTT. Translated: CASSQALTTSTDTQYF.

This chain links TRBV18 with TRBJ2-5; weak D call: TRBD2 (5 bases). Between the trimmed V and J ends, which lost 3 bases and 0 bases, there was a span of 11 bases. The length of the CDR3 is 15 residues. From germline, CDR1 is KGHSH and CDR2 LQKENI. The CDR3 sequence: CASSPVRDYQETQYF. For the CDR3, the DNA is TGTGCCAGCTCACCCGTTCGGGATTACCAAGAGACCCAGTACTTC. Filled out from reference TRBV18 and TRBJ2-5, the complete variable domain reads NAGVMQNPRHLVRRRGQEARLRCSPMKGHSHVYWYRQLPEEGLKFMVYLQKENIIDESGMPKERFSAEFPKEGPSILRIQQVVRGDSAAYFCASSPVRDYQETQYFGPGTRLLVL.

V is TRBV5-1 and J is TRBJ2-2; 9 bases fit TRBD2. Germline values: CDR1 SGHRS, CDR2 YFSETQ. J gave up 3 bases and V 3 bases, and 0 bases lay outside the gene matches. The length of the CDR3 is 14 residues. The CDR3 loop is CASSWTSDTGELFF. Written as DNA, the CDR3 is TGCGCCAGCAGCTGGACTAGCGACACCGGGGAGCTGTTTTTT. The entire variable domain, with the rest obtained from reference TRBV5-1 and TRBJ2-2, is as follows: KAGVTQTPRYLIKTRGQQVTLSCSPISGHRSVSWYQQTPGQGLQFLFEYFSETQRNKGNFPGRFSGRQFSNSRSEMNVSTLELGDSALYLCASSWTSDTGELFFGEGSRLTVL.

For the CDR3, the DNA is TGTGCCAGCAGCGTAGGGTCGGGACAGGGTTCACCCCTCCACTTT. It encodes CASSVGSGQGSPLHF. This chain links TRBV9 with TRBJ1-6; 9 positions agree with TRBD1. CDR3 length: 15 amino acids. The J segment lost 9 bases and the V segment lost 0 bases, leaving 4 bases of the junction unmatched. Germline loops: CDR1 SGDLS, CDR2 YYNGEE.

The CDR3 loop reads CASRGTSGTDTQYF. The CDR3 DNA follows: TGTGCCAGCAGAGGGACTAGCGGCACAGATACGCAGTATTTT. The rearrangement uses TRBV6-5 and TRBJ2-3, with 10 bases fitting TRBD2. The CDR3 runs to 14 residues. Germline-derived CDR1 and CDR2 are MNHEY and SVGAGI. The V segment lost 6 bases and the J segment 1 base; nucleotides outside the gene matches: 1.

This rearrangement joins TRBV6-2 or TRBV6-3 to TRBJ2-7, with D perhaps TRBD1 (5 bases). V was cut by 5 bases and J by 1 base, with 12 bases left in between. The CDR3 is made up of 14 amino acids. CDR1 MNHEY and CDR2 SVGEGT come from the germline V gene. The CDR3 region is CASSSQGISYEQYF. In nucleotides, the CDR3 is TGTGCCAGCAGTAGTCAGGGAATTTCCTACGAGCAGTACTTC.

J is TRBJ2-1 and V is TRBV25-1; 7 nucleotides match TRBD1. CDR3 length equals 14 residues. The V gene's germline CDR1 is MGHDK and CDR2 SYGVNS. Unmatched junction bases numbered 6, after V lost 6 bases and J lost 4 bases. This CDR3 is CASRRQGFYNEQFF. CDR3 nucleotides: TGTGCCAGCAGGAGACAGGGTTTTTACAATGAGCAGTTCTTC. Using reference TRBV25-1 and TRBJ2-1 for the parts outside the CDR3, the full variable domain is EADIYQTPRYLVIGTGKKITLECSQTMGHDKMYWYQQDPGMELHLIHYSYGVNSTEKGDLSSESTVSRIRTEHFPLTLESARPSHTSQYLCASRRQGFYNEQFFGPGTRLTVL.

CDR3 coding DNA: TGTGCCAGCAGTTTGTTGGGGGCAAATTCACCCCTCCACTTT. This sequence encodes CASSLLGANSPLHF. The rearrangement uses TRBV27 and TRBJ1-6; the D gene is possibly TRBD1 (6 bases). Deletions cut 3 bases from V and 7 bases from J, with 10 bases between. The CDR3 spans 14 residues. Germline V lookup: CDR1 MNHEY, CDR2 SMNVEV (reference sequence).

This chain's CDR3 is CAISKGLAGDTQYF. The CDR3 bases are TGTGCCATCAGTAAAGGACTAGCGGGAGATACGCAGTATTTT. The chain combines TRBV10-3 with TRBJ2-3; the match to TRBD2 covers 11 bases. CDR1 ENHRY and CDR2 SYGVKD come from the germline V gene. This CDR3 has 14 amino acids. Trimming cost V 5 bases and J 5 bases; bases outside gene matches: 3.

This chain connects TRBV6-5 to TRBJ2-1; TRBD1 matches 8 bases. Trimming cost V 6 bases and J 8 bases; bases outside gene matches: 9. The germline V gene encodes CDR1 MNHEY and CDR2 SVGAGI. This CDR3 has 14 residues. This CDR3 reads CASRQAGGGDEQFF. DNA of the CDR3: TGTGCCAGCAGGCAGGCAGGGGGCGGCGATGAGCAGTTCTTC.

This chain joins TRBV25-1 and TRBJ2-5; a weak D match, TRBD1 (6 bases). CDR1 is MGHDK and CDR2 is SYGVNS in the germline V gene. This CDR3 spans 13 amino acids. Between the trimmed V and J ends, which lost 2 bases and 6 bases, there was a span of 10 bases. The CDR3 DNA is TGTGCCAGCAGTGAACAGGGGAAGAAGACCCAGTACTTC. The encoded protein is CASSEQGKKTQYF.

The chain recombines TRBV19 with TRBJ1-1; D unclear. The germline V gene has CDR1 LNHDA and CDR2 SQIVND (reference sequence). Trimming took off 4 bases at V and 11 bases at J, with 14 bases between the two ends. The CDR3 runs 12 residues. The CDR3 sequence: CASSTTGVWAFF. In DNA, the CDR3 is TGTGCCAGTAGTACTACGGGAGTTTGGGCTTTCTTT.

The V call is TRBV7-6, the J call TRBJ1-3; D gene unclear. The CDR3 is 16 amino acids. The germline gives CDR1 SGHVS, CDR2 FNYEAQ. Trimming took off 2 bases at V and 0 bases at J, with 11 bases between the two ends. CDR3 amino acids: CASSLRQAISGNTIYF. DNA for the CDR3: TGTGCCAGCAGCTTAAGGCAGGCGATCTCTGGAAACACCATATATTTT.

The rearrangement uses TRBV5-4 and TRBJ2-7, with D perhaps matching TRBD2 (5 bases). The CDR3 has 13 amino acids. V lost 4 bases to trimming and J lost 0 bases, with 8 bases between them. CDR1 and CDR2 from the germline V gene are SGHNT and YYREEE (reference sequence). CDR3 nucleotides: TGTGCCAGCAGCAGCCGGGACTCCTACGAGCAGTACTTC. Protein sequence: CASSSRDSYEQYF. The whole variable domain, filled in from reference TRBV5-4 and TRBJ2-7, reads ETGVTQSPTHLIKTRGQQVTLRCSSQSGHNTVSWYQQALGQGPQFIFQYYREEENGRGNFPPRFSGLQFPNYSSELNVNALELDDSALYLCASSSRDSYEQYFGPGTRLTVT.

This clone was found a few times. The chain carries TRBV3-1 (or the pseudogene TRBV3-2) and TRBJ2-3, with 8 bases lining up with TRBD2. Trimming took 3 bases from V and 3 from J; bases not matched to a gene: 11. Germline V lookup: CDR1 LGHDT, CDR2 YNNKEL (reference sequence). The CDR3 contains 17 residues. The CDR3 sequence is CASSQRASGQGTDTQYF. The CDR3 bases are TGTGCCAGCAGCCAGAGGGCTAGCGGGCAAGGGACAGATACGCAGTATTTT.

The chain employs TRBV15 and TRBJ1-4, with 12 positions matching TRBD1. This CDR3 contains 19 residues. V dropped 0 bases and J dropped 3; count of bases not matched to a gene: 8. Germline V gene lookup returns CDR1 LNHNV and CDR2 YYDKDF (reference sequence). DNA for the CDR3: TGTGCCACCAGCAGAGAGGTGGGGGACAGGGGGCGATCTAATGAAAAACTGTTTTTT. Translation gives CATSREVGDRGRSNEKLFF.

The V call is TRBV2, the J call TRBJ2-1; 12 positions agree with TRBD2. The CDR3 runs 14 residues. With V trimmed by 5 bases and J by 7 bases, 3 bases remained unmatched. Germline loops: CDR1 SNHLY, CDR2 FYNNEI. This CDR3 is CASSRLAGVNEQFF. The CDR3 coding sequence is TGTGCCAGCAGTCGACTAGCGGGAGTGAATGAGCAGTTCTTC.

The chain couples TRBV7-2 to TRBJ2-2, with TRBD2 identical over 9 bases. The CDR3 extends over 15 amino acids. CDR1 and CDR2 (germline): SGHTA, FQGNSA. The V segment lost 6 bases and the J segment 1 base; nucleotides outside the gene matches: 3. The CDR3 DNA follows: TGTGCCAGCAGACTGACTAGCGGGAACACCGGGGAGCTGTTTTTT. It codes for CASRLTSGNTGELFF. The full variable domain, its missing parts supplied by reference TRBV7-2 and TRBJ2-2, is GAGVSQSPSNKVTEKGKDVELRCDPISGHTALYWYRQSLGQGLEFLIYFQGNSAPDKSGLPSDRFSAERTGGSVSTLTIQRTQQEDSAVYLCASRLTSGNTGELFFGEGSRLTVL.

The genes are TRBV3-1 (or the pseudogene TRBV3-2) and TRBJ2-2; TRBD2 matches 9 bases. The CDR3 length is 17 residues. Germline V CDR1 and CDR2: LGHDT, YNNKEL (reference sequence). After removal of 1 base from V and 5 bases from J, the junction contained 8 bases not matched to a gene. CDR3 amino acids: CASSQAGGLAKTGELFF. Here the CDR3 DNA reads TGTGCCAGCAGCCAAGCGGGGGGACTAGCAAAGACCGGGGAGCTGTTTTTT.

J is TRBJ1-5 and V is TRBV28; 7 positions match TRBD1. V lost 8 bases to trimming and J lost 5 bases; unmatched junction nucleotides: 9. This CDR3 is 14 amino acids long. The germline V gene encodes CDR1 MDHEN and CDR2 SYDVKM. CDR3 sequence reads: CASRPGTAHQPQHF. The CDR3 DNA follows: TGTGCCAGCCGACCCGGGACAGCCCATCAGCCCCAGCATTTT.

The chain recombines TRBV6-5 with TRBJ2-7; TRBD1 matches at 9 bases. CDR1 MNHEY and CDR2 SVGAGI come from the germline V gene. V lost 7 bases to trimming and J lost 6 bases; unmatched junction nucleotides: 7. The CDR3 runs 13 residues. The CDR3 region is CASIGTGLSEQYF. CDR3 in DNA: TGTGCCAGCATCGGGACAGGGTTGAGCGAGCAGTACTTC.

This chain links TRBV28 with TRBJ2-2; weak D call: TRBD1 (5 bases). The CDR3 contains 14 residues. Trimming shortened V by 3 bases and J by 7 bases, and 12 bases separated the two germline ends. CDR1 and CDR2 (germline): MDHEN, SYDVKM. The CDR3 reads CASSFPARDGELFF. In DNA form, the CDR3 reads TGTGCCAGCAGTTTCCCAGCCAGGGACGGGGAGCTGTTTTTT. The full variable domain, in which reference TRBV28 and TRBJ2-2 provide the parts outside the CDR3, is DVKVTQSSRYLVKRTGEKVFLECVQDMDHENMFWYRQDPGLGLRLIYFSYDVKMKEKGDIPEGYSVSREKKERFSLILESASTNQTSMYLCASSFPARDGELFFGEGSRLTVL.